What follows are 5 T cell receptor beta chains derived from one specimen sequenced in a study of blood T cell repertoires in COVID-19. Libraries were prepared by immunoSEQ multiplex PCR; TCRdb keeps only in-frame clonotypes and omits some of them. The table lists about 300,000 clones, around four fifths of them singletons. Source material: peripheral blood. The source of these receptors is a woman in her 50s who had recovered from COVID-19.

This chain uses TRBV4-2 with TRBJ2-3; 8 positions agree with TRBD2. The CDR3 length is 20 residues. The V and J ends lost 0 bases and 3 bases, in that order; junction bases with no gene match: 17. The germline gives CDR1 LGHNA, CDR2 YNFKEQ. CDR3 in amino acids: CASSQEGLAGFGASTDTQYF. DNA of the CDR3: TGTGCCAGCAGCCAAGAAGGATTAGCGGGATTTGGCGCGAGTACAGATACGCAGTATTTT.

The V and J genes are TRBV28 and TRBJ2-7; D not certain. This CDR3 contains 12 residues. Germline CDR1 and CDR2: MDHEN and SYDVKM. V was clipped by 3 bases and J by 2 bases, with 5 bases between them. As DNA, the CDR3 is TGTGCCAGCAGTTTGTCAACCTACGAGCAGTACTTC. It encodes CASSLSTYEQYF.

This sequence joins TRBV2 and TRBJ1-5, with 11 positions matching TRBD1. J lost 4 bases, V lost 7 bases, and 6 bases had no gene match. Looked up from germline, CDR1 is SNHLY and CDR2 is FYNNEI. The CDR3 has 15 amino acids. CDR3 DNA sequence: TGTGCCAGCAATCCCGGGACAGGGGGAAATCAGCCCCAGCATTTT. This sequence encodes CASNPGTGGNQPQHF.

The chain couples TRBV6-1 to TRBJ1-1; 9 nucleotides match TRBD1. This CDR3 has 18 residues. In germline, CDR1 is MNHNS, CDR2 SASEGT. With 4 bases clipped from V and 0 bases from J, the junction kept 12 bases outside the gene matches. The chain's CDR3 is CASSARGSGTGMNTEAFF. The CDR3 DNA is TGTGCCAGCAGTGCCCGGGGGTCCGGGACAGGGATGAACACTGAAGCTTTCTTT.

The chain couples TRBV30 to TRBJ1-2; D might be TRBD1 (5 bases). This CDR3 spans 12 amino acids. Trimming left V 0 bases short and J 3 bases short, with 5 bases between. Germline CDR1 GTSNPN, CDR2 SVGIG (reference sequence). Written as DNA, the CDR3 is TGTGCCTGGAGTGTAGGGGACTATGGCTACACCTTC. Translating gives CAWSVGDYGYTF.